This T cell receptor beta chain is from a study of T-cell reconstitution after alpha-beta-depleted transplantation in children. Unique molecular identifiers tagged the TCRbeta library. TCRdb independently ran MiXCR on the PCR reads; one entry per CDR3 protein. The sample lists 750,000 to 950,000 distinct CDR3 sequences, 16% seen once, with under 6% in the top ten. Whole-study results and caveats: Counts and diversity of T cells one year after transplant came mostly from newly produced T cells. By about two months after transplant, alpha-beta T cells reportedly arose from several hundred graft clones that had expanded.

This clonotype has just a few counts. Its specificity is not known. Germline loops: CDR1 SGHVS, CDR2 FNYEAQ. This CDR3 region has 14 residues. Trimming took 0 bases from V and 11 from J, leaving 14 bases between them. This chain connects TRBV7-6 to TRBJ1-3, with D uncertain. Sequences were derived from PBMCs, mostly from graft donor cells, sampled 360 days after TCRalphabeta/CD19-depleted stem cell transplant. The TCR was taken from a male patient younger than 18 who had a stem cell transplant for acute lymphoblastic leukemia, so the T cells may come from the graft donor. The CDR3 spells CASSLAGRAEAIYF. In DNA, the CDR3 is TGTGCCAGCAGCTTAGCGGGGAGGGCCGAGGCCATATATTTT.